Listed here are 24 T cell receptor beta chains from one sample, sequenced in a study of response to subunit inactivated influenza vaccine. One entry per CDR3 protein results from TCRdb running MiXCR on the RT-PCR reads. Here the sample spans roughly 620,000 distinct CDR3 sequences, about 11% being singletons. These data were likewise used in another study, on T cells expressing NK-cell markers. That study adds: In generating TCR beta cDNA, 5'RACE template switching with UMIs was used.

Specimen: PBMCs from blood, collected on the day of vaccination. The receptor source for this set is a man in his forties or fifties who received an inactivated influenza vaccine.

The CDR3 DNA is TGTGCCAGCAGTTTATTCGCTAGACAAGAGACCCAGTACTTC. Translating gives CASSLFARQETQYF. The V gene is TRBV12-3 or TRBV12-4, the J gene TRBJ2-5; D not resolved. The germline V and J ends were trimmed by 2 bases and 2 bases, with 9 bases remaining between them. The CDR3 is made up of 14 amino acids.

This chain links TRBV4-3 with TRBJ2-4, with 9 bases that match TRBD2. CDR3 length: 19 residues. Germline CDR1 is LGHNA and CDR2 is YSLEER. V lost 0 bases to trimming and J lost 7 bases; unmatched junction nucleotides: 16. The CDR3 protein is CASSQDPWREGLMRNIQYF. CDR3 coding DNA: TGCGCCAGCAGCCAAGATCCCTGGCGGGAGGGCCTGATGAGGAACATTCAGTACTTC.

This clonotype was counted a few times. V and J are TRBV29-1 and TRBJ2-5; no definite D call. This CDR3 is 13 amino acids long. Germline CDR1 reads SQVTM; CDR2 reads ANQGSEA. V was clipped by 0 bases and J by 8 bases, with 13 bases between them. As DNA, the CDR3 is TGCAGCGTTGAAGACTACAGCCTACGAACCCAGTACTTC. Its translation is CSVEDYSLRTQYF.

This chain connects TRBV27 to TRBJ1-5; D remains ambiguous. With 1 base removed from V and 0 bases from J, the gap between germline ends came to 22 bases. There are 20 residues in the CDR3. Germline loops: CDR1 MNHEY, CDR2 SMNVEV (reference sequence). As DNA, the CDR3 is TGTGCCAGCAGTTTATACGCGCGACAAATTCTTCATAATAGCAATCAGCCCCAGCATTTT. Amino acid sequence: CASSLYARQILHNSNQPQHF.

The table lists this clonotype with a few counts. CDR3 loop: CASSVGQTYYNEQFF. CDR3 DNA: TGTGCCAGCAGTGTTGGGCAGACATACTACAATGAGCAGTTCTTC. The chain is built from TRBV2 and TRBJ2-1; D gene uncertain. The CDR3 has 15 amino acids. The germline V gene has CDR1 SNHLY and CDR2 FYNNEI. V lost 4 bases and J 3 bases, leaving 13 bases between the germline ends.

This clonotype was seen more than once but under ten times. V is TRBV14 and J is TRBJ2-1; D is ambiguous. Trimming removed 6 bases from V and 4 bases from J, with 10 bases in between. Germline CDR1 and CDR2: SGHDN and FVKESK. This CDR3 is built from 13 residues. CDR3 protein: CASRRSRYNEQFF. The CDR3 DNA sequence: TGTGCCAGCAGAAGAAGCCGTTACAATGAGCAGTTCTTC.

This clonotype was found many times. The chain joins TRBV27 to TRBJ2-1; D remains ambiguous. The germline V gene encodes CDR1 MNHEY and CDR2 SMNVEV (reference sequence). Trimming took 3 bases from V and 3 from J, leaving 6 bases between them. This CDR3 is built from 13 residues. This chain's CDR3 is CASSFSVYNEQFF. In nucleotides, the CDR3 is TGTGCCAGCAGTTTCTCCGTCTACAATGAGCAGTTCTTC.

The chain employs TRBV28 and TRBJ1-5, with D maybe TRBD1 (5 bases). V lost 5 bases, J lost 0 bases, and 11 bases lay in between. Germline CDR1 reads MDHEN; CDR2 reads SYDVKM. The CDR3 spans 15 residues. The CDR3, as DNA: TGTGCCAGCAGTCAGTCGCAGGGTAGCAATCAGCCCCAGCATTTT. Translation gives CASSQSQGSNQPQHF.

The CDR3 loop reads CASSSGSTSSYEQYF. The CDR3 nucleotides read TGTGCCAGCAGCTCCGGTAGCACGAGTTCCTACGAGCAGTACTTC. V gene TRBV28 combines with J gene TRBJ2-7; D remains unclear. CDR1 and CDR2 (germline): MDHEN, SYDVKM. The CDR3 is 15 amino acids. V was pared by 6 bases and J by 1 base, with 16 bases between. The full variable domain, with the rest looked up from reference TRBV28 and TRBJ2-7, is DVKVTQSSRYLVKRTGEKVFLECVQDMDHENMFWYRQDPGLGLRLIYFSYDVKMKEKGDIPEGYSVSREKKERFSLILESASTNQTSMYLCASSSGSTSSYEQYFGPGTRLTVT.

This clonotype was observed many times. The chain links TRBV28 to TRBJ2-7, with 11 bases lining up with TRBD2. The CDR3 loop spans 14 amino acids. J gave up 2 bases and V 5 bases, and 2 bases lay outside the gene matches. The germline gives CDR1 MDHEN, CDR2 SYDVKM. The CDR3 here is CASSGTSGTYEQYF. CDR3 DNA sequence: TGTGCCAGCAGTGGGACTAGCGGAACCTACGAGCAGTACTTC. Together with reference TRBV28 and TRBJ2-7, the CDR3 gives the full variable domain: DVKVTQSSRYLVKRTGEKVFLECVQDMDHENMFWYRQDPGLGLRLIYFSYDVKMKEKGDIPEGYSVSREKKERFSLILESASTNQTSMYLCASSGTSGTYEQYFGPGTRLTVT.

Many counts were recorded for this clonotype. J is TRBJ1-1 and V is TRBV5-1; no reliable D call. The V and J ends lost 3 bases and 4 bases respectively, with 16 bases between them. Germline V gene lookup returns CDR1 SGHRS and CDR2 YFSETQ. The CDR3 has 15 amino acids. The CDR3 here is CASSSAVGRSTEAFF. In nucleotides, the CDR3 is TGCGCCAGCAGCTCGGCAGTGGGGAGGAGCACTGAAGCTTTCTTT. Variable domain in full (rest from reference TRBV5-1 and TRBJ1-1): KAGVTQTPRYLIKTRGQQVTLSCSPISGHRSVSWYQQTPGQGLQFLFEYFSETQRNKGNFPGRFSGRQFSNSRSEMNVSTLELGDSALYLCASSSAVGRSTEAFFGQGTRLTVV.

Only a few counts were recorded for this clonotype. The rearrangement joins TRBV6-5 to TRBJ1-2, with a weak D call TRBD1 (5 bases). The CDR3 spans 15 residues. V lost 4 bases to trimming and J lost 4 bases, with 16 bases between them. Per the germline V gene, CDR1 is MNHEY and CDR2 is SVGAGI. CDR3 in amino acids: CASSSPGRGTYGYTF. The CDR3 nucleotides are TGTGCCAGCAGTTCCCCGGGGAGGGGCACCTATGGCTACACCTTC.

This clonotype was picked up many times. The genes are TRBV6-1 and TRBJ2-5; TRBD1 agrees at 9 bases. In germline, CDR1 is MNHNS, CDR2 SASEGT. The CDR3 covers 13 residues. Trimming at V came to 5 bases and at J to 7 bases, leaving 5 bases not matched to a gene. CDR3 amino acids: CASSRTGVGTQYF. In DNA form, the CDR3 reads TGTGCCAGCAGTAGGACAGGGGTGGGGACCCAGTACTTC.

This clonotype was seen a few times. This chain connects TRBV9 to TRBJ2-3, with 8 bases that match TRBD1. CDR3 length: 15 residues. V lost 3 bases, J lost 1 base, and 4 bases stayed unmatched. CDR1 SGDLS and CDR2 YYNGEE come from the germline V gene. In DNA, the CDR3 is TGTGCCAGCAGCGCCAGGGACAGGCGCACAGATACGCAGTATTTT. Translating gives CASSARDRRTDTQYF.

This clonotype was detected only a few times. The chain couples TRBV28 to TRBJ2-3; 8 bases agree with TRBD2. With 2 bases clipped from V and 0 bases from J, the junction kept 4 bases outside the gene matches. The CDR3 totals 16 residues. Germline loops: CDR1 MDHEN, CDR2 SYDVKM. The chain's CDR3 is CASSLVGTRSTDTQYF. Here the CDR3 DNA reads TGTGCCAGCAGTTTAGTGGGGACTAGAAGCACAGATACGCAGTATTTT.

This clonotype was counted a single time. The chain carries TRBV20-1 and TRBJ2-2; 10 nucleotides match TRBD2. Losses at the gene ends were 6 bases for V and 7 bases for J; bases not matched to a gene: 11. The germline CDR1 and CDR2 sequences are DFQATT and SNEGSKA (reference sequence). The CDR3 extends over 15 amino acids. CDR3 nucleotides: TGCAGTGCCGCTCGGAGCGGGGGGGTTCTCGGGGAGCTGTTTTTT. Protein product: CSAARSGGVLGELFF.

This clonotype was recorded many times. The V call is TRBV20-1, the J call TRBJ2-7; D is perhaps TRBD1 or TRBD2 (5 bases each). The V end lost 4 bases, the J end lost 2 bases, and 15 bases lay between the germline ends. Germline assignment: CDR1 DFQATT and CDR2 SNEGSKA (reference sequence). The CDR3 is 14 amino acids. As DNA, the CDR3 is TGCAGTGCTAAAGGTGGGGGTACTCCCTACGAGCAGTACTTC. Its protein product is CSAKGGGTPYEQYF.

V and J are TRBV3-1 and TRBJ1-5; D is unclear. Germline loops: CDR1 LGHDT, CDR2 YNNKEL (reference sequence). The CDR3 is made up of 13 amino acids. Trimming pared 3 bases from V and 4 bases from J, leaving 7 bases between. The CDR3 nucleotides read TGTGCCAGCAGCCATGGGAAGAATCAGCCCCAGCATTTT. It encodes CASSHGKNQPQHF.

This sequence joins TRBV3-1 and TRBJ2-1; no reliable D call. V lost 6 bases, J lost 9 bases, and 12 bases lay in between. The germline CDR1 and CDR2 sequences are LGHDT and YNNKEL (reference sequence). The CDR3 is 12 amino acids. This CDR3 reads CASRKWKGEQFF. In DNA form, the CDR3 reads TGTGCCAGCAGGAAGTGGAAGGGTGAGCAGTTCTTC.

The chain uses TRBV6-5 and TRBJ2-3; D remains unclear. CDR1 is MNHEY, CDR2 SVGAGI, per germline. V lost 8 bases to trimming and J lost 4 bases, with 10 bases between them. The CDR3 has 12 residues. CDR3 bases: TGTGCCAGCGCCCCCGCCCCAGATACGCAGTATTTT. Its translation is CASAPAPDTQYF.

This clonotype came up a few times. This sequence joins TRBV2 and TRBJ2-5, with TRBD1 matching 10 bases. Germline values: CDR1 SNHLY, CDR2 FYNNEI. V was clipped by 6 bases and J by 4 bases; unmatched bases: 5. There are 14 residues in the CDR3. The CDR3 loop reads CASRWDRGLETQYF. In nucleotides, the CDR3 is TGTGCCAGCAGGTGGGACAGGGGTTTAGAGACCCAGTACTTC.

Only a few counts were recorded for this clonotype. The genes are TRBV10-3 and TRBJ2-5; TRBD2 might be the D (5 bases). Germline V gene lookup returns CDR1 ENHRY and CDR2 SYGVKD. The CDR3 loop spans 13 amino acids. V was pared by 4 bases and J by 4 bases, with 10 bases between. The CDR3 region has the DNA TGTGCCATCAGTGCTTGGGCGGGAGAGACCCAGTACTTC. It translates to CAISAWAGETQYF.

This clonotype was recorded many times. This chain joins TRBV14 and TRBJ2-7; TRBD1 matches 9 bases. V lost 4 bases to trimming and J lost 3 bases; unmatched junction nucleotides: 7. Germline loops: CDR1 SGHDN, CDR2 FVKESK. The CDR3 length is 15 residues. The CDR3 DNA reads as TGTGCCAGCAGCCCATCGGGACAGGGCCTCTACGAGCAGTACTTC. Translation gives CASSPSGQGLYEQYF. The full variable domain, rest sourced from reference TRBV14 and TRBJ2-7, is EAGVTQFPSHSVIEKGQTVTLRCDPISGHDNLYWYRRVMGKEIKFLLHFVKESKQDESGMPNNRFLAERTGGTYSTLKVQPAELEDSGVYFCASSPSGQGLYEQYFGPGTRLTVT.

This clonotype was counted ten times or more. The chain couples TRBV7-8 to TRBJ2-3; D is undetermined. The V gene lost 5 bases and the J gene lost 5 bases, with 14 bases spanning the gap. The CDR3 contains 14 residues. Per the germline V gene, CDR1 is SGHVS and CDR2 is FQNEAQ. The CDR3 loop reads CASSRLFGQDTQYF. In DNA, the CDR3 is TGTGCCAGCAGCCGACTCTTCGGTCAAGATACGCAGTATTTT. The full variable domain, completed using reference TRBV7-8 and TRBJ2-3, is GAGVSQSPRYKVAKRGQDVALRCDPISGHVSLFWYQQALGQGPEFLTYFQNEAQLDKSGLPSDRFFAERPEGSVSTLKIQRTQQEDSAVYLCASSRLFGQDTQYFGPGTRLTVL.